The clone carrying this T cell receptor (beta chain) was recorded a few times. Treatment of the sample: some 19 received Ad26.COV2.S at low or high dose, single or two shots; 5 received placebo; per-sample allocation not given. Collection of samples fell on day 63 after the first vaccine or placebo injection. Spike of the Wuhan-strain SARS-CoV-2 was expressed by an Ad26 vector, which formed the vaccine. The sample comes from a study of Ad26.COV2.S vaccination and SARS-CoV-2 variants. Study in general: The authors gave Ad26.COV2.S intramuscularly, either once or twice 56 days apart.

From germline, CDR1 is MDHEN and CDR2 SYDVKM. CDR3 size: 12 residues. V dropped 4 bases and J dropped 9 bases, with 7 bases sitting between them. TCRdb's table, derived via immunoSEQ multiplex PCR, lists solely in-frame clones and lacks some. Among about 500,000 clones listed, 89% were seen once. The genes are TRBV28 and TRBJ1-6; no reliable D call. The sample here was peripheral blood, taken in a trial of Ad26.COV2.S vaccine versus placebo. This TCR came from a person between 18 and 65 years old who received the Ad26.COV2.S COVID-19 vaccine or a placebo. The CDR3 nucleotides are TGTGCCAGCAGTTCGGATGGTTCACCCCTCCACTTT. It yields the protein CASSSDGSPLHF.